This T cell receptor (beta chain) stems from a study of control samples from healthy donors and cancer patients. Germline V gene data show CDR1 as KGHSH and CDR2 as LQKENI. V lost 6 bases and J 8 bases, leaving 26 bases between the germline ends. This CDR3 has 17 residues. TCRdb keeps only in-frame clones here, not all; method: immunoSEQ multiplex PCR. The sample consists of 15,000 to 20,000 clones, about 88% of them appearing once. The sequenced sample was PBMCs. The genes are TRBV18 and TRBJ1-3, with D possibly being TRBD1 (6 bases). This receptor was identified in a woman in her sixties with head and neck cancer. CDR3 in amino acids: CASSRIGGTLFKDTIYF. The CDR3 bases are TGTGCCAGCTCCCGGATCGGGGGGACATTATTCAAGGACACCATATATTTT.